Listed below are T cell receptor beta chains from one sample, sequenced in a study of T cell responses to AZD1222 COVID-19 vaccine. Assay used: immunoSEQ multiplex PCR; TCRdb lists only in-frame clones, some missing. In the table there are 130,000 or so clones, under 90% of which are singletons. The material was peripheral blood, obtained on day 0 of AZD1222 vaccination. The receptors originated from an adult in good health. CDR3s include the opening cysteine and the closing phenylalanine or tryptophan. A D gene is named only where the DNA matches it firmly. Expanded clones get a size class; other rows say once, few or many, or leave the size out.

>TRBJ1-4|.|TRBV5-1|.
TGCGCCAGCAGCCTAGACAGCGTAGGGGAAAAACTGTTTTTT
CASSLDSVGEKLFF
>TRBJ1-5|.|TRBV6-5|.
TGTGCCAGCGACCGGGGAATCAATCAGCCCCAGCATTTT
CASDRGINQPQHF
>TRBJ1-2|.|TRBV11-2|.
TGTGCCAGCAGCTCCCCGTGGGGGGACCTTAAAGATGGCTACACCTTC
CASSSPWGDLKDGYTF
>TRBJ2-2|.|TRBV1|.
TGCACCAGCAGCCCGGCAGATTGCCCCCCTAAGGCCGGGGAGCTGTTTTTT
CTSSPADCPPKAGELFF
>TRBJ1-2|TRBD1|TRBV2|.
TGTGCCAGCAGGGGACAGGGATTGAGCTACACCTTC
CASRGQGLSYTF
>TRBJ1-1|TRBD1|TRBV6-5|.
TGTGCCAGCAGCGCCGACAGGGGGAACACTGAAGCTTTCTTT
CASSADRGNTEAFF
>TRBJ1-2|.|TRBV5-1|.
TGCGCCAGCAGCTTACAGACAAACAACTATGGCTACACCTTC
CASSLQTNNYGYTF
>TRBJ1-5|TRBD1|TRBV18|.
TGTGCCAGCTCACCCGTCGGGACAGGGAATCAGCCCCAGCATTTT
CASSPVGTGNQPQHF
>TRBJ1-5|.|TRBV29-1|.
TGCAGCGTCGGGACCGGGAGCAATCAGCCCCAGCATTTT
CSVGTGSNQPQHF
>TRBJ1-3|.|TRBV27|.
TGTGCCAGCAGTACGACAGCGGCGGGGAGCACCATATATTTT
CASSTTAAGSTIYF
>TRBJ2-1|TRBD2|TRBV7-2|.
TGTGCCAGCAGCTTCCTCAGCGGGGGGGCGGGCAATGAGCAGTTCTTC
CASSFLSGGAGNEQFF
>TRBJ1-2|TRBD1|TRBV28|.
TGTGCCAGCAGTTTACCAGACAGGGAGGGGGGCTACACCTTC
CASSLPDREGGYTF
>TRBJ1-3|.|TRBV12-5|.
TGTGCTAGTGGTTCCCGGCTTACGACCGGGGGAAACACCATATATTTT
CASGSRLTTGGNTIYF
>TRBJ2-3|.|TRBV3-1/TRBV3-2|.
TGTGCCAGCAGCCAGGCGGGGTCCACAGATACGCAGTATTTT
CASSQAGSTDTQYF
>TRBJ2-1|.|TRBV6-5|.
TGTGCCAGCAGTTTTTTTCAGGGGAGTGAGCAGTTCTTC
CASSFFQGSEQFF
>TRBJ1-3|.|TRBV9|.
TGTGCCAGCAGCGTAGGACGGCGGGATGGAAACACCATATATTTT
CASSVGRRDGNTIYF
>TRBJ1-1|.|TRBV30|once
TGTGCCTGGAGTGTACAGGGGAACACTGAAGCTTTCTTT
CAWSVQGNTEAFF
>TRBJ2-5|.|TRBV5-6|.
TGTGCCAGCAGCTCCAGGGGGGGAGAGACCCAGTACTTC
CASSSRGGETQYF
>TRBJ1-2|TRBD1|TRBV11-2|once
TGTGCCAGCAGCGGCAGGGGGCTGTCCTATGGCTACACCTTC
CASSGRGLSYGYTF
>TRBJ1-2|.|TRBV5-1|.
TGCGCCAGCAGCCTGGGGGCTCAAGGAGGCTACACCTTC
CASSLGAQGGYTF
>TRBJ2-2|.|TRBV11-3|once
TGTGCCAGCAGCTTAGGTACCGGGGAGCTGTTTTTT
CASSLGTGELFF
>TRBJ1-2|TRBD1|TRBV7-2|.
TGTGCCAGCAGCAGTGCAGGGGGCATGGCTAACTATGGCTACACCTTC
CASSSAGGMANYGYTF
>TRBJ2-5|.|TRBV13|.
TGTGCCAGCAGCTTAGAGGCGGAGACCCAGTACTTC
CASSLEAETQYF
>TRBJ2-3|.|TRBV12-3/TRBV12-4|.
TGTGCCAGCAGTCCCCCCCCGCGAGATACGCAGTATTTT
CASSPPPRDTQYF
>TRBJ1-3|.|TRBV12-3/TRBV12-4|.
TGTGCCAGCAGTTTTAACGTGAGAAACACCATATATTTT
CASSFNVRNTIYF
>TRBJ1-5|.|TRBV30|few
TGTGCCTGGAGTGCTACGGTTAATCAGCCCCAGCATTTT
CAWSATVNQPQHF
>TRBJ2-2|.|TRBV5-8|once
TGTGCCAGCCCTTGGAGCCAGGGTGGGGAGCTGTTTTTT
CASPWSQGGELFF
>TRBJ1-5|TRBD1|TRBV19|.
TGTGCCAGTAAACCTGACAGGGAGGATTCTTTTTTTAATCAGCCCCAGCATTTT
CASKPDREDSFFNQPQHF
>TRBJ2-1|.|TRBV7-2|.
TGTGCCAGCAGCTCGGTCCGAGGAGGTGAGCAGTTCTTC
CASSSVRGGEQFF
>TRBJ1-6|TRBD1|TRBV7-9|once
TGTGCCAGCAGCTCGTCCGGGACAGGCGGATCACCCCTCCACTTT
CASSSSGTGGSPLHF
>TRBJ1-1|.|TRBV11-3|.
TGTGCCAGCAGCTTGACAGTGAACACTGAAGCTTTCTTT
CASSLTVNTEAFF
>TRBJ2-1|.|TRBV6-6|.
TGTGCCAGCAGCCAGCAGAAGACCTACAATGAGCAGTTCTTC
CASSQQKTYNEQFF
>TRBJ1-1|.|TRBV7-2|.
TGTGCCAGCAGCTTCAGGGCTAGCGTTATCAACACTGAAGCTTTCTTT
CASSFRASVINTEAFF
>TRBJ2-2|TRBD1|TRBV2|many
TGTGCCAGCAGTGTATCAACAGGGGACACCGGGGAGCTGTTTTTT
CASSVSTGDTGELFF
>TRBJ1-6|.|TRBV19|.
TGTGCCAGTAGTATGGGGCAGCTCTATAATTCACCCCTCCACTTT
CASSMGQLYNSPLHF
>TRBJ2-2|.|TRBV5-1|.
TGCGCCAGCAGCCCGCTAGGTAACACCGGGGAGCTGTTTTTT
CASSPLGNTGELFF
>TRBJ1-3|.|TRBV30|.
TGTGCCTGGAGCCAGAGCTCTGGAAACACCATATATTTT
CAWSQSSGNTIYF
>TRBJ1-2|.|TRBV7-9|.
TGTGCCAGCAGCTTAGTGGAGTCAAACTATGGCTACACCTTC
CASSLVESNYGYTF
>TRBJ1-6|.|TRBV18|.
TGTGCCAGCTCACCCCTTGGACCAGGAGGAGCCCTCCACTTT
CASSPLGPGGALHF
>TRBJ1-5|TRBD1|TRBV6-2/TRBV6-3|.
TGTGCCAGCAGTTACTCCCAAGACAGGGGTACTAATCAGCCCCAGCATTTT
CASSYSQDRGTNQPQHF
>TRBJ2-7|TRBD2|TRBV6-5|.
TGTGCCAGCAGTTACCGGCTAGCGGGGAATTACGAGCAGTACTTC
CASSYRLAGNYEQYF
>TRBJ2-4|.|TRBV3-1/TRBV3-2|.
TGTGCCAGCAGCCAGGCGGTAGCCAAAAACATTCAGTACTTC
CASSQAVAKNIQYF
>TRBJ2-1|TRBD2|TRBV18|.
TGTGCCAGCTCACCAACTAGCGGGGGAGGTTTCTACAATGAGCAGTTCTTC
CASSPTSGGGFYNEQFF
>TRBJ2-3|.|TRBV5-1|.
TGCGCCAGCACCGCCTTGGCTAGCACAGATACGCAGTATTTT
CASTALASTDTQYF
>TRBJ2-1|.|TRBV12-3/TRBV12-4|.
TGTGCCAGCAGCCACATCCGGGACGATGAGCAGTTCTTC
CASSHIRDDEQFF
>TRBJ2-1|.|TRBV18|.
TGTGCCAGCTCACCGGTTGAGGACGAGCAGTTCTTC
CASSPVEDEQFF
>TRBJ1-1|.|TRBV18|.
TGTGCCAGCTCCTGGGGGTCGGTGAACACTGAAGCTTTCTTT
CASSWGSVNTEAFF
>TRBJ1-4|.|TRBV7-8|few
TGTGCCAGCAGCTTAGCGAGCCGTCCCAATCAAAAACTGTTTTTT
CASSLASRPNQKLFF
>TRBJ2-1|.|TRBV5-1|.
TGCGCCAGCAATATAGGACTCCCCTACAATGAGCAGTTCTTC
CASNIGLPYNEQFF